The entry below gives a single TCR beta chain sequence along with its context. Its antigen is still unknown. This record comes from a study of CD8 T cells in Susac syndrome. On the study more broadly: Clinical remission applied to under ten sequenced Susac syndrome patients, and about 6 had active disease. The Susac syndrome patients were therapy-naive, on corticosteroids, or on intravenous immunoglobulin alone at blood draw.

The V gene lost 0 bases and the J gene lost 5 bases, with 11 bases spanning the gap. The germline V gene has CDR1 DFQATT and CDR2 SNEGSKA (reference sequence). This CDR3 has 13 residues. The RNA input was about 0.5 to 1 ug, and it was reverse transcribed with random hexamers. MiXCR was run by TCRdb on the immunoSEQ multiplex PCR reads, yielding one entry per CDR3 protein. Of about 82,000 distinct CDR3 sequences listed, approximately 96% are singletons. Broader study findings: Among people with Susac, CD8+ clonal expansion was greatest in TEMRA cells and active patients.

This chain uses TRBV20-1 with TRBJ2-7; D is undetermined. The receptor was derived from a human donor with Susac syndrome. The sequenced material came from CD8+ T cells from PBMCs. CDR3 sequence reads: CSAREGVRDEQYF. The CDR3 region has the DNA TGCAGTGCTAGAGAAGGCGTTAGGGACGAGCAGTACTTC.